The 14 T cell receptor beta chains reported below all come from one sample, sequenced in a study of blood T cell repertoires in COVID-19 (dated by TCRdb to 2019 to 2021). Library preparation used the immunoSEQ multiplex PCR assay. What TCRdb holds here is the immuneACCESS table cut down to in-frame rearrangements. Part of the clones is not present; checked against another copy, under half of the missing clones reflect an unresolved V gene, and the others are unexplained. The sample yields approximately 88,000 clones; under 95% were counted once. Clones ranked in the top ten supply roughly 4% of the sample. Specimen: peripheral blood. All receptors come from a woman between 45 and 65 years old in a cohort sampled during active COVID-19.

CDR3 protein: CASSSSGRRSYNEQFF. The CDR3 DNA sequence: TGTGCCAGTAGTTCCTCAGGGCGAAGATCCTACAATGAGCAGTTCTTC. This sequence joins TRBV19 and TRBJ2-1, with D possibly TRBD1 on 5 matching bases. V shed 5 bases and J shed 1 base, with 15 bases lying between them. There are 16 residues in the CDR3. From germline, CDR1 is LNHDA and CDR2 SQIVND (reference sequence).

The V gene is TRBV7-8, the J gene TRBJ2-5; 12 bases map to TRBD2. The CDR3 totals 18 residues. The V and J ends lost 1 base and 0 bases, in that order; junction bases with no gene match: 6. The germline CDR1 and CDR2 sequences are SGHVS and FQNEAQ. As DNA, the CDR3 is TGTGCCAGCAGCTTAGTATGGCTAGCGGGAGGGTACCAAGAGACCCAGTACTTC. It is translated as CASSLVWLAGGYQETQYF.

The rearrangement links TRBV5-1 to TRBJ1-1; 10 bases are a match to TRBD1. The CDR3 covers 14 residues. The V gene end was trimmed by 4 bases and the J gene end by 10 bases; junction bases not matched to a gene: 10. CDR1 is SGHRS, CDR2 YFSETQ, per germline. The CDR3 region is CASSAGTGESGAFF. Here the CDR3 DNA reads TGCGCCAGCAGCGCCGGGACAGGGGAGTCAGGAGCTTTCTTT.

The chain recombines TRBV12-5 with TRBJ2-1; TRBD2 agrees at 7 bases. Germline CDR1 and CDR2: LGHNT and FRNRAP. CDR3 length equals 16 residues. V was pared by 4 bases and J by 0 bases, with 6 bases of the junction left unmatched. In DNA, the CDR3 is TGTGCTAGTGGTTCGAGCGGGAAGAGCTCCTACAATGAGCAGTTCTTC. This sequence encodes CASGSSGKSSYNEQFF.

The chain has TRBV7-9 and TRBJ1-1; 7 bases map to TRBD1. The CDR3 is made up of 16 amino acids. J was trimmed by 0 bases and V by 8 bases; bases with no gene match: 12. From germline, CDR1 is SEHNR and CDR2 FQNEAQ (reference sequence). The CDR3 spells CASPPSGTAMNTEAFF. In nucleotides, the CDR3 is TGTGCCAGCCCCCCCTCCGGGACAGCCATGAACACTGAAGCTTTCTTT.

This chain uses TRBV28 with TRBJ1-2; 8 bases agree with TRBD1. CDR1 is MDHEN, CDR2 SYDVKM, per germline. This CDR3 contains 12 residues. With 6 bases clipped from V and 8 bases from J, the junction kept 5 bases outside the gene matches. The CDR3 DNA sequence: TGTGCCAGCAGGGCAGGGGGCAGAGGCTACACCTTC. This codes for CASRAGGRGYTF.

The J gene is TRBJ2-1, the V gene TRBV21-1; TRBD1 is the table's D call, not checked against the DNA. TRBV21-1 is annotated as a pseudogene. This CDR3 is built from 13 residues. The CDR3 DNA is TGTGCCAGCAGCCCCCTCCCAGGGGGTGAGCAGTTCTTC. Translating it yields CASSPLPGGEQFF.

The CDR3 loop is CASSRERPARDTQYF. DNA for the CDR3: TGCGCCAGCAGCCGCGAGCGACCAGCACGGGATACGCAGTATTTT. The J gene is TRBJ2-3, the V gene TRBV5-1; no clear D gene. CDR1 SGHRS and CDR2 YFSETQ come from the germline V gene. The CDR3 spans 15 residues. V lost 4 bases to trimming and J lost 6 bases, with 18 bases between them.

CDR3 loop: CASRRGTSYEQYF. DNA for the CDR3: TGCGCCAGCAGACGAGGGACTAGCTACGAGCAGTACTTC. The genes are TRBV5-1 and TRBJ2-7; 8 bases fit TRBD2. The CDR3 runs to 13 residues. CDR1 SGHRS and CDR2 YFSETQ come from the germline V gene. V lost 5 bases to trimming and J lost 3 bases; unmatched junction nucleotides: 4.

The CDR3 nucleotides read TGCGCCAGCAGCTTGAAGGGGAACGGCTACACCTTC. Its translation is CASSLKGNGYTF. The chain uses TRBV5-1 and TRBJ1-2; the D gene is possibly TRBD1 (5 bases). CDR3 size: 12 residues. Between the trimmed V and J ends, which lost 1 base and 8 bases, there was a span of 9 bases. Per germline, CDR1 SGHRS and CDR2 YFSETQ. Full variable domain (outside the CDR3, taken from reference TRBV5-1 and TRBJ1-2): KAGVTQTPRYLIKTRGQQVTLSCSPISGHRSVSWYQQTPGQGLQFLFEYFSETQRNKGNFPGRFSGRQFSNSRSEMNVSTLELGDSALYLCASSLKGNGYTFGSGTRLTVV.

The J gene is TRBJ2-5, the V gene TRBV4-1; 7 bases align to TRBD1. J was trimmed by 1 base and V by 3 bases; bases with no gene match: 5. Per germline, CDR1 MGHRA and CDR2 YSYEKL. The CDR3 consists of 15 residues. The CDR3 spells CASSHPTGSQETQYF. CDR3 DNA: TGCGCCAGCAGCCACCCGACAGGGAGCCAAGAGACCCAGTACTTC.

The CDR3 is CASSQVGGYEQYF. The CDR3 DNA reads TGTGCCAGCAGCCAAGTCGGCGGATACGAGCAGTACTTC. This sequence joins TRBV4-2 and TRBJ2-7; D remains unclear. The CDR3 sequence is 13 residues long. The germline CDR1 and CDR2 sequences are LGHNA and YNFKEQ. V lost 1 base and J lost 4, with 8 bases in between.

The chain combines TRBV6-6 with TRBJ2-2, with 8 bases lining up with TRBD2. Trimming took 2 bases from V and 3 from J; bases not matched to a gene: 5. The CDR3 totals 16 residues. Germline values: CDR1 MNHNY, CDR2 SVGAGI (reference sequence). CDR3 residues: CASSYLSGEDTGELFF. The CDR3 DNA reads as TGTGCCAGCAGTTACCTTAGCGGGGAGGACACCGGGGAGCTGTTTTTT.

The chain links TRBV6-5 to TRBJ2-5; 7 positions agree with TRBD1. CDR3 length: 13 residues. CDR1 and CDR2 from the germline V gene are MNHEY and SVGAGI. Trimming at V came to 7 bases and at J to 8 bases, leaving 10 bases not matched to a gene. The CDR3 nucleotides read TGTGCCAGCACCAAAGAGGGGGCCGGAACCCAGTACTTC. The encoded protein is CASTKEGAGTQYF.